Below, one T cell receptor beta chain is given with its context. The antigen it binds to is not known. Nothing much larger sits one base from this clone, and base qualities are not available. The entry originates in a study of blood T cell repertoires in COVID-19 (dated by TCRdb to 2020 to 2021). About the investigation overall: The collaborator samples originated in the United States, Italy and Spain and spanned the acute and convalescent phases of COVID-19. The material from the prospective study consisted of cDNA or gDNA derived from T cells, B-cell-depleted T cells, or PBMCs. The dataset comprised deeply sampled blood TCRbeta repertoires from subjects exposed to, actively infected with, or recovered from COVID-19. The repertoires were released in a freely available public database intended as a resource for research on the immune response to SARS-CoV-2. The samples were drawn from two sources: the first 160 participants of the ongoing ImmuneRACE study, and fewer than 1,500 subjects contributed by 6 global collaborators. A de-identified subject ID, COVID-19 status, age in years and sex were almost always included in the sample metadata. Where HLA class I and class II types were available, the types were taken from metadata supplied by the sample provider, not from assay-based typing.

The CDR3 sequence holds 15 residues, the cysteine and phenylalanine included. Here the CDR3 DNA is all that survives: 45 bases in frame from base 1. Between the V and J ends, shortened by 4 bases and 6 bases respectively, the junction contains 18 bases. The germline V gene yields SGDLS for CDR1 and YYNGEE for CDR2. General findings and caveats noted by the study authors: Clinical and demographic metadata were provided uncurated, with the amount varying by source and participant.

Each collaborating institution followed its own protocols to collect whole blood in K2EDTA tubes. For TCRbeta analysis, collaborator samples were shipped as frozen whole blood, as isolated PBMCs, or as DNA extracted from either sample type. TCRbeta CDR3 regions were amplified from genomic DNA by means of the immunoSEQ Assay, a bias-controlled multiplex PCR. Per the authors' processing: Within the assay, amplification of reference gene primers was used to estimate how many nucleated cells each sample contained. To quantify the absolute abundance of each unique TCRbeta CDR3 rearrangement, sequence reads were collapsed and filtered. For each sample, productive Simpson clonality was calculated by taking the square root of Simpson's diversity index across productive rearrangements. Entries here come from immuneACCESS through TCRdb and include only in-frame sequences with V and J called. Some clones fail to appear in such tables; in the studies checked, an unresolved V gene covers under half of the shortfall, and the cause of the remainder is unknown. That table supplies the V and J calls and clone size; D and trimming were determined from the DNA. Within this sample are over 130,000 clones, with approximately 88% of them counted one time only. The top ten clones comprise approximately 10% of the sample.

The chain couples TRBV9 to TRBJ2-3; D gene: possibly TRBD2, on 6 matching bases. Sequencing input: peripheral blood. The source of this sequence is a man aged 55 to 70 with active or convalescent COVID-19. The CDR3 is CASSRRDGSGDTQYF. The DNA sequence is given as TGTGCCAGCAGCCGACGGGACGGGAGCGGCGATACGCAGTATTTT.